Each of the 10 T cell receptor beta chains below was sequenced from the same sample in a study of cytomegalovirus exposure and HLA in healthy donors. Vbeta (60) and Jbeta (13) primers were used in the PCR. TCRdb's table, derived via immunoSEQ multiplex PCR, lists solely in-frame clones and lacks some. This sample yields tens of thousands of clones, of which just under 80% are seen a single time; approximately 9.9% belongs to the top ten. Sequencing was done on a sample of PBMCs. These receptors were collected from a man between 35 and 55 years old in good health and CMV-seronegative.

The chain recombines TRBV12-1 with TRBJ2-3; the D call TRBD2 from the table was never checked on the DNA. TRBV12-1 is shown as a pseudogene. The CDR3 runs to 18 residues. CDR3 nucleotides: TGTGCCAGCAGTTCGACTAGCGGGAGTGGGAGAGACACAGATACGCAGTATTTT. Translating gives CASSSTSGSGRDTDTQYF.

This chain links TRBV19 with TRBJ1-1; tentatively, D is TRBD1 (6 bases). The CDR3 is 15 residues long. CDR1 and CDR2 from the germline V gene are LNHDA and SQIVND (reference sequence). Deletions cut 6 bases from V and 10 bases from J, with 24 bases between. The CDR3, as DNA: TGTGCCAGTAGCGAACTAGTCCTCACAGGGAGGGTAGCTTTCTTT. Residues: CASSELVLTGRVAFF. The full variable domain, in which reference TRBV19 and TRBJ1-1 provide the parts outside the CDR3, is DGGITQSPKYLFRKEGQNVTLSCEQNLNHDAMYWYRQDPGQGLRLIYYSQIVNDFQKGDIAEGYSVSREKKESFPLTVTSAQKNPTAFYLCASSELVLTGRVAFFGQGTRLTVV.

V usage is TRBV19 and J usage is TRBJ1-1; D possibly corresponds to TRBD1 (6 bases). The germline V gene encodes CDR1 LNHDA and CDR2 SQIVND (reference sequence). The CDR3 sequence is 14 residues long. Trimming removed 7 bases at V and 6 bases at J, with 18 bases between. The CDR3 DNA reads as TGTGCCAGTATCCAGGGGCTGGGTTTCCCTGAAGCTTTCTTT. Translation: CASIQGLGFPEAFF.

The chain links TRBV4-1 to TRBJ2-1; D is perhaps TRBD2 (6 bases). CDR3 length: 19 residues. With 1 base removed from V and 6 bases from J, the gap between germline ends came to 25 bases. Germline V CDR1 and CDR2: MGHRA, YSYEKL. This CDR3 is CASSQVWIAAQPSGNEQFF. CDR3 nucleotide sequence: TGCGCCAGCAGCCAAGTTTGGATAGCGGCACAACCCAGCGGCAATGAGCAGTTCTTC.

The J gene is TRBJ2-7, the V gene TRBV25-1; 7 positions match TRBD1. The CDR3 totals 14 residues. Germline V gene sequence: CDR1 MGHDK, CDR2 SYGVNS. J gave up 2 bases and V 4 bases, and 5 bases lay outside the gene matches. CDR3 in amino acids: CASSGQGETYEQYF. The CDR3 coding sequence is TGTGCCAGCAGTGGTCAGGGGGAAACCTACGAGCAGTACTTC.

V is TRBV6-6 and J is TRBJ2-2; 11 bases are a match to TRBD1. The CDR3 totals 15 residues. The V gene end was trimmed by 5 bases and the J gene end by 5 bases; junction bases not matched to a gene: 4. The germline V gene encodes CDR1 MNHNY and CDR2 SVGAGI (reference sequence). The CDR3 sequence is CASSLRDRGTGELFF. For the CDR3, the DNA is TGTGCCAGCAGTCTCCGGGACAGGGGGACCGGGGAGCTGTTTTTT.

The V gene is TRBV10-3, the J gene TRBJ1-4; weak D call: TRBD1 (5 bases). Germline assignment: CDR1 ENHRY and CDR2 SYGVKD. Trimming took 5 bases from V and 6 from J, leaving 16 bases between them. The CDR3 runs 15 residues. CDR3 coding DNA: TGTGCCATCAGTAACCCGGGGGGGACGGATGAAAAACTGTTTTTT. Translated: CAISNPGGTDEKLFF.

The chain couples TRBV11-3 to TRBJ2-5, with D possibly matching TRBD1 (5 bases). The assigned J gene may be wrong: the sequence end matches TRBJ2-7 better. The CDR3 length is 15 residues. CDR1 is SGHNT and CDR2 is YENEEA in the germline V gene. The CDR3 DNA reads TGTGCCAGCAGCTTAGGGGCAGGGCCTTCCTACGAGCAGTACTTC. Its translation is CASSLGAGPSYEQYF.

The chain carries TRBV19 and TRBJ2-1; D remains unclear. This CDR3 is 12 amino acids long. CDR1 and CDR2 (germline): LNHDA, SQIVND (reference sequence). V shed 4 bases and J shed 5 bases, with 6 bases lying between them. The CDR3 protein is CASSKFDNEQFF. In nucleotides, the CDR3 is TGTGCCAGTAGTAAATTCGACAATGAGCAGTTCTTC.

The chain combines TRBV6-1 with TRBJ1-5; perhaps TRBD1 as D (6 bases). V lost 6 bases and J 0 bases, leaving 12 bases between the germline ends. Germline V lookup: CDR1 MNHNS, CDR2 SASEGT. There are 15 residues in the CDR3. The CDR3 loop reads CASRADRYSNQPQHF. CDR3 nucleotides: TGTGCCAGCAGGGCCGACAGGTATAGCAATCAGCCCCAGCATTTT.